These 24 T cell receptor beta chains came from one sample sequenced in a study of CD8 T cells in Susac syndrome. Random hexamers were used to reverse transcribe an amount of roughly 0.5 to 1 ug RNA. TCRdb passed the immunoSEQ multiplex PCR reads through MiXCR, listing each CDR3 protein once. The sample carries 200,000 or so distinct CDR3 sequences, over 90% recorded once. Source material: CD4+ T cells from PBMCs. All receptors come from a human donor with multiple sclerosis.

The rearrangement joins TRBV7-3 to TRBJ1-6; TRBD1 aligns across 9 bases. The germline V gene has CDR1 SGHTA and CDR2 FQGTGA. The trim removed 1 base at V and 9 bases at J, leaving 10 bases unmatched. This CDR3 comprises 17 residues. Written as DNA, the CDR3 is TGTGCCAGCAGCTTAAGGGCCCCGGGACAGGGTGGTTCACCCCTCCACTTT. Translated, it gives CASSLRAPGQGGSPLHF. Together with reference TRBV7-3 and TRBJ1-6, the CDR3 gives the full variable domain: GAGVSQTPSNKVTEKGKYVELRCDPISGHTALYWYRQSLGQGPEFLIYFQGTGAADDSGLPNDRFFAVRPEGSVSTLKIQRTERGDSAVYLCASSLRAPGQGGSPLHFGNGTRLTVT.

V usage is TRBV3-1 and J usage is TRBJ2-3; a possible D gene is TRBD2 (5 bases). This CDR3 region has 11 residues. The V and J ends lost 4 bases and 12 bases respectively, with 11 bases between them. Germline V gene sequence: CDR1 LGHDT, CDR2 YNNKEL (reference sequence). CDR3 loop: CASSLRGLQYF. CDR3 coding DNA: TGTGCCAGCAGCCTCCGAGGGCTACAGTATTTT.

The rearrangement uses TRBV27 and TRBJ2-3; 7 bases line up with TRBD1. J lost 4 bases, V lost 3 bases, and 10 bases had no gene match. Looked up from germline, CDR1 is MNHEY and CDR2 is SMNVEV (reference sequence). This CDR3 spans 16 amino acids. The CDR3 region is CASSLFVQGRADTQYF. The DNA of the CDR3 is TGTGCCAGCAGTTTGTTTGTACAGGGGCGGGCAGATACGCAGTATTTT.

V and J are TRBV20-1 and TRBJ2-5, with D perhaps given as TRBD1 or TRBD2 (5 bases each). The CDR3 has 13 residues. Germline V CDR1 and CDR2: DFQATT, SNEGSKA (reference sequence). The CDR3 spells CSSTGPRRETQYF. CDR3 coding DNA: TGCAGCTCAACGGGACCGCGAAGGGAGACCCAGTACTTC.

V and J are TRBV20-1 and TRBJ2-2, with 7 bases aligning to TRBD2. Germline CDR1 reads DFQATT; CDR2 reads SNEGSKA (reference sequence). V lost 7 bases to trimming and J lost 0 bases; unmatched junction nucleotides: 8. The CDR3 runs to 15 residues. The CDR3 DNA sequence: TGCAGTGTTCCTCCAAGCGGGGCGAACACCGGGGAGCTGTTTTTT. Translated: CSVPPSGANTGELFF.

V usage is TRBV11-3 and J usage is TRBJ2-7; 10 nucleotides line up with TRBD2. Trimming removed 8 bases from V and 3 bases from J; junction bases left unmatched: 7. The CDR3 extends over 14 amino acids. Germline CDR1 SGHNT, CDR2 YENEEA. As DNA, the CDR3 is TGTGCCAGCGCCCTCAGCGGGAGGGACTACGAGCAGTACTTC. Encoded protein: CASALSGRDYEQYF. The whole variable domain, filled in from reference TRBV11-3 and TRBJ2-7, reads EAGVVQSPRYKIIEKKQPVAFWCNPISGHNTLYWYLQNLGQGPELLIRYENEEAVDDSQLPKDRFSAERLKGVDSTLKIQPAELGDSAVYLCASALSGRDYEQYFGPGTRLTVT.

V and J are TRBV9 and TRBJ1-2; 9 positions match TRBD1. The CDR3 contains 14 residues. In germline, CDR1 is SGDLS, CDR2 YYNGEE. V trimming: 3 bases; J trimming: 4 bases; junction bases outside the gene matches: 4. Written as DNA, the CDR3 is TGTGCCAGCAGCGGTACAGGGGGCAGCTATGGCTACACCTTC. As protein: CASSGTGGSYGYTF.

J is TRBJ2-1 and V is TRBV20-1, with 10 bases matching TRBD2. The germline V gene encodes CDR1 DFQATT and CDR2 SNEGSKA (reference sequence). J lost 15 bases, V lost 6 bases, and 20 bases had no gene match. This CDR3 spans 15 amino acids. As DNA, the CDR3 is TGCAGTGCGGAACCCGGGACTAGCGTACCAGGTCAAGGGTTCTTC. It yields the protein CSAEPGTSVPGQGFF.

CDR3 loop: CASSSQGGWTEAFF. CDR3 in DNA: TGTGCCAGCAGCTCACAGGGCGGTTGGACTGAAGCTTTCTTT. The V call is TRBV7-3, the J call TRBJ1-1; a weak D match, TRBD1 (6 bases). Trimming pared 4 bases from V and 5 bases from J, leaving 14 bases between. Germline CDR1 reads SGHTA; CDR2 reads FQGTGA. CDR3 length: 14 amino acids.

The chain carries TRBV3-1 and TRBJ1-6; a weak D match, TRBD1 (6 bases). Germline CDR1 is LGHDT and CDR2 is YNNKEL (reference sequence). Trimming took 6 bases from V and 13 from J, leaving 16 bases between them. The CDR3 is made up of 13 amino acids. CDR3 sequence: CASSNNRVPPLHF. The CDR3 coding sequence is TGTGCCAGCAGTAACAACAGGGTCCCGCCCCTCCACTTT.

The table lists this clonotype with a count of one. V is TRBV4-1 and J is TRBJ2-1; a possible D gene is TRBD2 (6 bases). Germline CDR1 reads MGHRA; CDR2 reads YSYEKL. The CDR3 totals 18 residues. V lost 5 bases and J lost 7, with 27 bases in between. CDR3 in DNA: TGCGCCAGCAGCTTGCGGGCACCGGGACTCCTCCCTCGGAATGAGCAGTTCTTC. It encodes CASSLRAPGLLPRNEQFF.

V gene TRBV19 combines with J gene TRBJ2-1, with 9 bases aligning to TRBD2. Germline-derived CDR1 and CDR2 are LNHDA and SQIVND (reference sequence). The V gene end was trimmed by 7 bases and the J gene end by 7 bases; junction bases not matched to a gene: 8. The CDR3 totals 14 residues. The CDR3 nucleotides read TGTGCCAGTACCCTCAGACTAGCGGCTAATGAGCAGTTCTTC. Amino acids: CASTLRLAANEQFF.

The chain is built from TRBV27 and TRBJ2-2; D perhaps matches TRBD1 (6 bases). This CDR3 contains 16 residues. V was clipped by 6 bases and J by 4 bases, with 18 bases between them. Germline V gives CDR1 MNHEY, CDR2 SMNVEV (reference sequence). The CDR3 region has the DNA TGTGCCAGCAGCCGTGGACAGATCCGTACCACCGGGGAGCTGTTTTTT. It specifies CASSRGQIRTTGELFF.

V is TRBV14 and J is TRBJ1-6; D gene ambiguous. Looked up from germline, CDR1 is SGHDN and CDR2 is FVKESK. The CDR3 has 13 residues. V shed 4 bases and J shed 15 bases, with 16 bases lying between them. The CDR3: CASSLRLDSRLHF. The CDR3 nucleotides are TGTGCCAGCAGCCTCCGGCTAGATTCGCGCCTCCACTTT.

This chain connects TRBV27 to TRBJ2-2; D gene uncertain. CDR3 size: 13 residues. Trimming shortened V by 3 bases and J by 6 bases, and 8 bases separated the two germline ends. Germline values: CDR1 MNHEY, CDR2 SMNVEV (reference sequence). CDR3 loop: CASSFHPPGELFF. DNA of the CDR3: TGTGCCAGCAGTTTTCATCCCCCCGGGGAGCTGTTTTTT.

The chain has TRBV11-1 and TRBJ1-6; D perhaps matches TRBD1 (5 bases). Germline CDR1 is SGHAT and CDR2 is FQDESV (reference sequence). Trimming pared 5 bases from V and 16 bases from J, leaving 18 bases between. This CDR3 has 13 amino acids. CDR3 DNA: TGTGCCAGCAGCCTCACACGCCTGGGGACGCTCCACTTT. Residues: CASSLTRLGTLHF.

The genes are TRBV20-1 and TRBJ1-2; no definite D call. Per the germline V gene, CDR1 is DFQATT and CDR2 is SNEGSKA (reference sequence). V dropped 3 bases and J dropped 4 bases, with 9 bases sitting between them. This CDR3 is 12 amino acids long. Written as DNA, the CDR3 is TGCAGTGCTAGTGGGCGGTTCTATGGCTACACCTTC. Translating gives CSASGRFYGYTF.

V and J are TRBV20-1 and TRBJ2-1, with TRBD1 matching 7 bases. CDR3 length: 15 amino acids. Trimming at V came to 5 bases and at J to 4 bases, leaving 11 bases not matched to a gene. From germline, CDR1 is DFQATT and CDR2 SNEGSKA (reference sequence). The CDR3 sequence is CSASPPRGIYNEQFF. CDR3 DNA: TGCAGTGCTTCCCCTCCCAGGGGGATTTACAATGAGCAGTTCTTC.

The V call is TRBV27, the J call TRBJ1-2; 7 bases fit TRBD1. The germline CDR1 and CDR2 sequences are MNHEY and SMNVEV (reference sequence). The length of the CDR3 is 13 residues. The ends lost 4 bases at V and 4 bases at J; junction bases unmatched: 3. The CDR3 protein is CASSSRDSYGYTF. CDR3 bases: TGTGCCAGCAGTTCCCGGGACAGCTATGGCTACACCTTC.

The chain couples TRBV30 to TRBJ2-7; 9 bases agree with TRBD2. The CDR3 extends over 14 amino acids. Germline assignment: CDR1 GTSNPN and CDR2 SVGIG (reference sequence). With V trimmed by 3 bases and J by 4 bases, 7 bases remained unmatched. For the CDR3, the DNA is TGTGCCTGGAGACCGGGACTAGCTGGGTACGAGCAGTACTTC. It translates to CAWRPGLAGYEQYF.

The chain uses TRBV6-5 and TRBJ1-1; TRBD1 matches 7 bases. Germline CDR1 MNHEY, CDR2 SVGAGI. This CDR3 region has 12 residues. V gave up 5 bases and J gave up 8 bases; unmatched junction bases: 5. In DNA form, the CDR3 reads TGTGCCAGCAGTCAACAGGGGAACGAAGCTTTCTTT. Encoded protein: CASSQQGNEAFF.

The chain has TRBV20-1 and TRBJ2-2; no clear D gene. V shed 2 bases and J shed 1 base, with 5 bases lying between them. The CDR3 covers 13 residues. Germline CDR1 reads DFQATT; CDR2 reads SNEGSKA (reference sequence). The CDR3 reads CSARSENTGELFF. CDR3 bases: TGCAGTGCTAGATCCGAGAACACCGGGGAGCTGTTTTTT.

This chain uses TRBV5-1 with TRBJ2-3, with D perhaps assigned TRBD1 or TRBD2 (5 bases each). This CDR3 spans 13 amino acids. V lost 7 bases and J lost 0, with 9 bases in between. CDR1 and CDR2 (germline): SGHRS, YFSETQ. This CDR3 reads CASGTVSTDTQYF. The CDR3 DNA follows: TGCGCCAGCGGGACGGTTAGCACAGATACGCAGTATTTT.

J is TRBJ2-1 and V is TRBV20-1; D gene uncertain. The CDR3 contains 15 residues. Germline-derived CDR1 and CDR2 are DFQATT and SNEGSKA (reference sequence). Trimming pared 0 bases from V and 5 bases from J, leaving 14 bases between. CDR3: CSARDPKGGNNEQFF. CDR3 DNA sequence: TGCAGTGCTAGAGATCCCAAAGGCGGCAACAATGAGCAGTTCTTC.